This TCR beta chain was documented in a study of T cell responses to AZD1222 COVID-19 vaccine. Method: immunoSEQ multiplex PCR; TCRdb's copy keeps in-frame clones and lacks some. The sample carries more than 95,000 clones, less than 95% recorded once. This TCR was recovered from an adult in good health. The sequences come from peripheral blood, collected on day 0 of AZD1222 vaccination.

The DNA for the CDR3 is TGCGCCAGCACCTCCTCAGGGGGATCGGTCCAAGAGACCCAGTACTTC. Protein sequence: CASTSSGGSVQETQYF. This chain joins TRBV5-1 and TRBJ2-5; 7 positions agree with TRBD1. The V and J ends lost 6 bases and 1 base, in that order; junction bases with no gene match: 12. The germline V gene encodes CDR1 SGHRS and CDR2 YFSETQ. This CDR3 spans 16 amino acids.